This paragraph covers one T cell receptor (beta chain) sequence. These data belong to a study of blood T cell repertoires in COVID-19. Across the whole study: Some COVID-19 samples were acute and others convalescent; all came from the United States, Italy and Spain. Sample material is recorded as cDNA or gDNA derived from T cells, B-cell-depleted T cells, or PBMCs.

Germline assignment: CDR1 GTSNPN and CDR2 SVGIG (reference sequence). The V end was cut by 3 bases, the J end by 2 bases, with 4 bases between. CDR3 size: 11 residues. Authors' analysis steps: The authors estimated nucleated cell counts from reference gene primer amplification. This table comes from immunoSEQ multiplex PCR, and its TCRdb copy is limited to in-frame clones, with some not included. The V and J calls and clone size were taken over from that table, and D and trimming were inferred from the DNA. Of approximately 120,000 clones in the sample, about 83% were seen once. The TCR was taken from a human donor in a cohort sampled during active COVID-19. The chain links TRBV30 to TRBJ2-5, with unresolved D. Sequencing input: peripheral blood. CDR3 in DNA: TGTGCCTGGAGGAGACAAGAGACCCAGTACTTC. Protein: CAWRRQETQYF.